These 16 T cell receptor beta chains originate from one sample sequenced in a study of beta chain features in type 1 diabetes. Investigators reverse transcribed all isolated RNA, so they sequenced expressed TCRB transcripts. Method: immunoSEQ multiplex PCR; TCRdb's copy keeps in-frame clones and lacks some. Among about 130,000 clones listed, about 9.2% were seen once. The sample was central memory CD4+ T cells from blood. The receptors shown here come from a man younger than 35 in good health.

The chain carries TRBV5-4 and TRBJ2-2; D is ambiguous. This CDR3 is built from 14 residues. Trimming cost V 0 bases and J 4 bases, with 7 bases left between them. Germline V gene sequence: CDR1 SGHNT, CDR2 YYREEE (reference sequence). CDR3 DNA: TGTGCCAGCAGCTTGGCTGGTAGCACCGGGGAGCTGTTTTTT. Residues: CASSLAGSTGELFF.

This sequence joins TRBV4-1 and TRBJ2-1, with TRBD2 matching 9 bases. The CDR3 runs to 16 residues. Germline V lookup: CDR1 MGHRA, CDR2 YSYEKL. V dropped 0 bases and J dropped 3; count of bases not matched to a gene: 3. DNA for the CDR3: TGCGCCAGCAGCCAAGAAAAAGCGGGGGGCTACAATGAGCAGTTCTTC. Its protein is CASSQEKAGGYNEQFF.

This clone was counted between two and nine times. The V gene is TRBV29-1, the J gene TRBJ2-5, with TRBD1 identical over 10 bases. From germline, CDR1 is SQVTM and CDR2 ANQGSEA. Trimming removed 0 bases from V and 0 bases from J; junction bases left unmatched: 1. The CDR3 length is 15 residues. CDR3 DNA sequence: TGCAGCGTTGAAGAGGGGACAGGGGACCAAGAGACCCAGTACTTC. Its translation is CSVEEGTGDQETQYF. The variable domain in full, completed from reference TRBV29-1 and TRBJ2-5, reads SAVISQKPSRDICQRGTSLTIQCQVDSQVTMMFWYRQQPGQSLTLIATANQGSEATYESGFVIDKFPISRPNLTFSTLTVSNMSPEDSSIYLCSVEEGTGDQETQYFGPGTRLLVL.

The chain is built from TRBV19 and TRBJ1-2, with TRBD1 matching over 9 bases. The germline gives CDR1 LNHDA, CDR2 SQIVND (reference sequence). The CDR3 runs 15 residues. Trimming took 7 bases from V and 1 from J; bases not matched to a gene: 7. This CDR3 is CASIPQGASNYGYTF. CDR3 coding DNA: TGTGCCAGTATCCCACAGGGGGCGAGTAACTATGGCTACACCTTC.

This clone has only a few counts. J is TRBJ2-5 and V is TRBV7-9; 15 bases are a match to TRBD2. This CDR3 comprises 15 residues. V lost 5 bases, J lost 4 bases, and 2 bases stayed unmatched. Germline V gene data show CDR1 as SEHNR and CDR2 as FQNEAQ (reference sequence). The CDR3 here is CASSGGLAGGETQYF. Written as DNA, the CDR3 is TGTGCCAGCAGCGGGGGACTAGCGGGGGGAGAGACCCAGTACTTC.

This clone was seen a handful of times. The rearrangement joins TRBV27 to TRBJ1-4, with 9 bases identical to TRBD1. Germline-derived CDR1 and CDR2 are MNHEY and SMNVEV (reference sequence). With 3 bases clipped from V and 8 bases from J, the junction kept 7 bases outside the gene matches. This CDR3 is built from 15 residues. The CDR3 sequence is CASSFGGTGPEKLFF. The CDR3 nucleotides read TGTGCCAGCAGTTTTGGGGGGACAGGGCCCGAAAAACTGTTTTTT.

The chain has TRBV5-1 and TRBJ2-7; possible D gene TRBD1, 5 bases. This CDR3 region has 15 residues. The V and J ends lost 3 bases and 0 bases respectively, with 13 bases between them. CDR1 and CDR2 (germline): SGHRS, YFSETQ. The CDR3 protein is CASSSQAINSYEQYF. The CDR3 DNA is TGCGCCAGCAGCTCACAGGCGATAAACTCCTACGAGCAGTACTTC.

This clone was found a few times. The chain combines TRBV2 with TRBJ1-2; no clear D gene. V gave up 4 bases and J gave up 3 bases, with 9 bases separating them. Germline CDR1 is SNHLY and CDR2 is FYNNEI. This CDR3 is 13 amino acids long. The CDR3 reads CASSVTEDYGYTF. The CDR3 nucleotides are TGTGCCAGCAGTGTAACCGAGGACTATGGCTACACCTTC.

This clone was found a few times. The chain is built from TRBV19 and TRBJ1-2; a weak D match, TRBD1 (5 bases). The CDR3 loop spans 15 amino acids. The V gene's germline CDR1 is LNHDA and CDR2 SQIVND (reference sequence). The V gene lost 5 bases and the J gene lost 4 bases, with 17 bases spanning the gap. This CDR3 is CASSARTTESYGYTF. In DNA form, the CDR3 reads TGTGCCAGTAGTGCGCGCACGACAGAGAGCTATGGCTACACCTTC.

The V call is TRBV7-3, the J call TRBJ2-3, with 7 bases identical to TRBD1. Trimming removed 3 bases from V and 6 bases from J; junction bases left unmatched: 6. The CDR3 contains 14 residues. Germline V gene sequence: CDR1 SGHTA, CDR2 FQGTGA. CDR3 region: CASSFKGGGDTQYF. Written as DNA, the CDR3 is TGTGCCAGCAGCTTTAAAGGGGGCGGGGATACGCAGTATTTT.

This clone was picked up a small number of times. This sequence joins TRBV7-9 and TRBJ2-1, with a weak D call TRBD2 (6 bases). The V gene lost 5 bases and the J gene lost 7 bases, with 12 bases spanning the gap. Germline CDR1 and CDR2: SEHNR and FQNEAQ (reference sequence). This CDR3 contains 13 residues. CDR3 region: CASSITSLNEQFF. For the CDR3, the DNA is TGTGCCAGCAGCATTACTAGCTTGAATGAGCAGTTCTTC.

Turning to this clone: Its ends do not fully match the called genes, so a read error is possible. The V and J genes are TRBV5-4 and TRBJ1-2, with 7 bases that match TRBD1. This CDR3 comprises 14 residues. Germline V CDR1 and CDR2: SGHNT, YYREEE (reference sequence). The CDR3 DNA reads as TGTGCCAGCAGGTTGGGGGGGACAGACTATGGCTACACCTTC. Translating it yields CASRLGGTDYGYTF.

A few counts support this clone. The CDR3: CASSPRGTSGQETQYF. The CDR3 DNA sequence: TGTGCCAGCAGTCCGAGAGGGACTAGCGGGCAAGAGACCCAGTACTTC. The rearrangement links TRBV27 to TRBJ2-5; TRBD2 agrees at 12 bases. The junction had 6 bases not matched to a gene; V was cut back by 5 bases and J by 2 bases. This CDR3 comprises 16 residues. In germline, CDR1 is MNHEY, CDR2 SMNVEV (reference sequence).

The CDR3 nucleotides read TGTGCCAGCAGCTCGGACAGCCCGGGCACCATATATTTT. It yields the protein CASSSDSPGTIYF. The genes are TRBV7-2 and TRBJ1-3; D possibly corresponds to TRBD1 (6 bases). This CDR3 comprises 13 residues. V was trimmed by 4 bases and J by 9 bases, leaving 13 bases between them. Germline V CDR1 and CDR2: SGHTA, FQGNSA.

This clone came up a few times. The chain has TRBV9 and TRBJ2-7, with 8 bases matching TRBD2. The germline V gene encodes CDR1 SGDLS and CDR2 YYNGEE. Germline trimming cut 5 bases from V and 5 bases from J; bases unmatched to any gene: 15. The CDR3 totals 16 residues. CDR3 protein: CASSRRVGSGMDEQYF. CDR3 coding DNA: TGTGCCAGCAGTCGCAGGGTAGGTAGCGGGATGGACGAGCAGTACTTC. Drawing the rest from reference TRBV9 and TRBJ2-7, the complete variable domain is DSGVTQTPKHLITATGQRVTLRCSPRSGDLSVYWYQQSLDQGLQFLIQYYNGEERAKGNILERFSAQQFPDLHSELNLSSLELGDSALYFCASSRRVGSGMDEQYFGPGTRLTVT.

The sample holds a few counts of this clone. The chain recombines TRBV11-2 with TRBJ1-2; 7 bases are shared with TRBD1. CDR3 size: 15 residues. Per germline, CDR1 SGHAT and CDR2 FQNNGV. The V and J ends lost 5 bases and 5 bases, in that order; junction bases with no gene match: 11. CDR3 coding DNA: TGTGCCAGCAGCCCCCCCGGGACAGACGTATATGGCTACACCTTC. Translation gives CASSPPGTDVYGYTF.